This record looks at one T cell receptor beta chain sequence and its context. Its antigen is as yet unknown. The data derive from a study of response to subunit inactivated influenza vaccine. Regarding the study as a whole: Only a handful of new T cells, the authors suggested, are recruited with each seasonal influenza vaccination.

In germline, CDR1 is SGHTA, CDR2 FQGNSA. This CDR3 comprises 15 residues. With V trimmed by 5 bases and J by 6 bases, 7 bases remained unmatched. A single record per CDR3 protein comes from TCRdb applying MiXCR to the RT-PCR reads. Among over 750,000 distinct CDR3 sequences listed, around 21% were seen once. The sample was PBMCs from blood, taken approximately 5 days after vaccination. The receptor was derived from a man in his fifties or sixties who received an inactivated influenza vaccine. This chain joins TRBV7-2 and TRBJ2-7; 13 nucleotides agree with TRBD2. This CDR3 reads CASSLGLAGTGEQYF. DNA for the CDR3: TGTGCCAGCAGCCTGGGACTAGCGGGAACCGGCGAGCAGTACTTC.